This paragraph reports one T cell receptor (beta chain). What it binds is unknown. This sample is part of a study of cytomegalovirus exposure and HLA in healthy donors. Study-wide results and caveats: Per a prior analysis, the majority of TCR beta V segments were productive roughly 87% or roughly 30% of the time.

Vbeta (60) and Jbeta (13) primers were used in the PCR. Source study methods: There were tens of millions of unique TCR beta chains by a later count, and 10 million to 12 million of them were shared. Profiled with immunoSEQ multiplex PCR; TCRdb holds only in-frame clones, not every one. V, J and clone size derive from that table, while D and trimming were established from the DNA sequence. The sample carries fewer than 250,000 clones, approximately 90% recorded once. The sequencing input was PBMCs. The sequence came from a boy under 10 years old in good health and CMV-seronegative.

CDR3 nucleotide sequence: TGTGCCAGCAGACCGACAGGAGTCAATCAGCCCCAGCATTTT. It is translated as CASRPTGVNQPQHF. This chain links TRBV28 with TRBJ1-5, with D possibly being TRBD1 (6 bases). Between the trimmed V and J ends, which lost 6 bases and 3 bases, there was a span of 12 bases. Germline V gene sequence: CDR1 MDHEN, CDR2 SYDVKM. CDR3 length equals 14 residues.